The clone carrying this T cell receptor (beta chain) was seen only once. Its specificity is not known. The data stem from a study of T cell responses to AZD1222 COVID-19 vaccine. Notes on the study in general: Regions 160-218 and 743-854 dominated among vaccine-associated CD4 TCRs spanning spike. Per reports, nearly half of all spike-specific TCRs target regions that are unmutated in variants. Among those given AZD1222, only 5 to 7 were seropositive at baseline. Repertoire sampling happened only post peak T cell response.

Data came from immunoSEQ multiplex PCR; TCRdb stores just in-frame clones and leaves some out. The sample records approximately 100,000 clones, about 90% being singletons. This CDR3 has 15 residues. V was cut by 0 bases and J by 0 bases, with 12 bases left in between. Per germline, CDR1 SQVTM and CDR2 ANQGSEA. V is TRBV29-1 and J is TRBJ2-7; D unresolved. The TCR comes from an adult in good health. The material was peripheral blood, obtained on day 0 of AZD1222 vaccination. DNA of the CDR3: TGCAGCGTTGAAGATCGCAGGCTCTTCTCCTACGAGCAGTACTTC. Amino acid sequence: CSVEDRRLFSYEQYF.